Listed below are T cell receptor beta chains from one sample, sequenced in a study of identical twins. MiXCR, run by TCRdb on the 5' RACE reads, gives a single entry per CDR3 protein. Seen here are 650,000 to 750,000 distinct CDR3 sequences, less than 25% observed once, and the top ten hold 4% to 4.5%. This sample also belongs to another study, concerning T cells expressing NK-cell markers.

Sequencing was carried out using PBMCs. The origin of the receptors is a woman between 18 and 30 years old in good health. CDR3s include the opening cysteine and the closing phenylalanine or tryptophan. A D gene is named only where the DNA matches it firmly. Clone sizes are given selectively: once, few, many, or a class where the clone is expanded.

D	length	size	J	V	CDR3	DNA
TRBD2	14	.	TRBJ2-7	TRBV7-9	CASSHPGGGYEQYF	TGTGCCAGCAGCCATCCGGGAGGAGGCTACGAGCAGTACTTC
TRBD2	14	few	TRBJ2-5	TRBV7-2	CASSFSGAGKTQYF	TGTGCCAGCAGCTTTTCGGGAGCGGGAAAGACCCAGTACTTC
.	15	many	TRBJ2-1	TRBV4-2	CASSRGPLEYNEQFF	TGTGCCAGCAGCCGCGGGCCGCTGGAGTACAATGAGCAGTTCTTC
.	14	few	TRBJ2-7	TRBV28	CASAPGGQPYEQYF	TGTGCCAGCGCCCCCGGGGGACAGCCCTACGAGCAGTACTTC
TRBD1	14	few	TRBJ1-1	TRBV3-1	CASSQTGGRIEAFF	TGTGCCAGCAGCCAAACAGGGGGGAGGATTGAAGCTTTCTTT
.	15	.	TRBJ2-3	TRBV7-2	CASSFLGGSWDTQYF	TGTGCCAGCAGCTTCCTGGGGGGTTCCTGGGATACGCAGTATTTT
.	15	few	TRBJ2-3	TRBV7-2	CASSLAASWMGTQYF	TGTGCCAGCAGCTTAGCGGCTAGCTGGATGGGTACGCAGTATTTT
.	14	few	TRBJ1-1	TRBV6-1	CASTTRHRATEAFF	TGTGCCAGCACCACAAGGCATCGGGCCACTGAAGCTTTCTTT
TRBD2	15	.	TRBJ2-7	TRBV20-1	CSARGGLAGLYEQYF	TGCAGTGCTAGAGGGGGTCTAGCGGGACTCTACGAGCAGTACTTC
.	12	many	TRBJ2-7	TRBV20-1	CSASGPTYEQYF	TGCAGTGCTAGCGGCCCTACATACGAGCAGTACTTC
TRBD2	16	few	TRBJ2-3	TRBV11-2	CASSLGNSGVTDTQYF	TGTGCCAGCAGCTTAGGGAATAGCGGGGTCACAGATACGCAGTATTTT
.	15	few	TRBJ2-3	TRBV9	CASSVLRGGTDTQYF	TGTGCCAGCAGCGTACTGAGGGGGGGCACAGATACGCAGTATTTT
.	15	.	TRBJ2-3	TRBV5-5	CASSLGVVVRDTQYF	TGTGCCAGCAGCTTGGGAGTTGTAGTCAGAGATACGCAGTATTTT
TRBD2	15	few	TRBJ2-7	TRBV6-1	CASRDSGGSSYEQYF	TGTGCCAGCAGGGATAGCGGGGGCTCCTCCTACGAGCAGTACTTC
TRBD1	15	many	TRBJ1-1	TRBV7-2	CASSRFRGMDTEAFF	TGTGCCAGCAGCCGATTCAGGGGGATGGACACTGAAGCTTTCTTT
.	16	few	TRBJ1-2	TRBV5-1	CASSLGRMREDYGYTF	TGCGCCAGCAGCTTGGGCCGAATGAGGGAGGACTATGGCTACACCTTC
.	13	few	TRBJ2-2	TRBV30	CAWSVQGTGELFF	TGTGCCTGGAGTGTACAGGGCACCGGGGAGCTGTTTTTT
TRBD1	15	few	TRBJ2-5	TRBV5-1	CASSSGQGRWETQYF	TGCGCCAGCAGCTCCGGACAGGGGAGGTGGGAGACCCAGTACTTC
.	15	many	TRBJ2-2	TRBV12-3/TRBV12-4	CASSLFGGRAGELFF	TGTGCCAGCAGTCTATTCGGGGGCCGGGCTGGGGAGCTGTTTTTT
.	11	many	TRBJ2-1	TRBV20-1	CSALRGNEQFF	TGCAGTGCTCTCAGGGGAAATGAGCAGTTCTTC
.	17	many	TRBJ2-3	TRBV15	CATSRDYRTVGTDTQYF	TGTGCCACCAGCAGAGATTATCGGACGGTCGGCACAGATACGCAGTATTTT
TRBD2	15	.	TRBJ2-3	TRBV5-1	CASSRTSGITDTQYF	TGCGCCAGCAGCCGGACTAGCGGTATCACAGATACGCAGTATTTT
TRBD2	15	.	TRBJ2-1	TRBV6-5	CASSLPGLAEDEQFF	TGTGCCAGCAGTTTACCGGGACTAGCTGAGGATGAGCAGTTCTTC